The text below deals with one TCR beta chain. This specimen belongs to a study of PD-1 blockade in classical Hodgkin lymphoma. Every patient had relapsed following autologous stem cell transplantation, and cohorts differed in brentuximab vedotin exposure. Assay used: immunoSEQ multiplex PCR; TCRdb lists only in-frame clones, some missing. The sample yields about 86,000 clones, about 89% seen once. Germline V gene data show CDR1 as SGHAT and CDR2 as FQNNGV. The CDR3 covers 16 residues. The germline V and J ends were trimmed by 4 bases and 1 base, with 13 bases remaining between them. Sequencing was performed on peripheral blood mononuclear cells (PBMCs), taken at baseline. The source is a human donor with classical Hodgkin lymphoma. The rearrangement uses TRBV11-2 and TRBJ2-2; no reliable D call. The CDR3 reads CASSSTDLKNTGELFF. The CDR3 nucleotides are TGTGCCAGCAGCTCTACAGATCTGAAGAACACCGGGGAGCTGTTTTTT.